The next 9 T cell receptor beta chains were all read from a single sample in a study of blood T cells in healthy people across ages (dated by TCRdb to between 2014 and 2017). Libraries were prepared through 5' RACE. These reads were obtained on an Illumina HiSeq 2500. The second PCR ran for about 7 to 11 cycles and used a J-beta primer mix along with a sample-barcoded 5' primer. The public reads were reprocessed in TCRdb via fastp at Q25 and MiXCR, keeping in-frame beta chains. Under each unique CDR3 protein, matching rows form one entry showing the most common genes and DNA. Within this sample are 1,100,000 or so distinct CDR3 sequences, with around 43% of them counted one time only. 15% to 20% of the sample rests with the top ten. The sample taken for sequencing was blood. Receptors were obtained from a woman aged 55-75 years in good health.

The chain joins TRBV20-1 to TRBJ1-1, with unresolved D. The germline V gene has CDR1 DFQATT and CDR2 SNEGSKA (reference sequence). The CDR3 runs to 11 residues. V lost 3 bases, J lost 2 bases, and 4 bases lay in between. This chain's CDR3 is CSASVNTEAFF. The CDR3, as DNA: TGCAGTGCTAGTGTCAACACTGAAGCTTTCTTT.

This rearrangement joins TRBV7-6 to TRBJ2-5; 14 bases line up with TRBD2. The CDR3 totals 17 residues. CDR1 and CDR2 from the germline V gene are SGHVS and FNYEAQ. The J segment lost 11 bases and the V segment lost 0 bases, leaving 11 bases of the junction unmatched. The DNA of the CDR3 is TGTGCCAGCAGCTTAGCGGGGACTAGCGGGAGTGTAAATGAGCAGTACTTC. Amino acid sequence: CASSLAGTSGSVNEQYF. Based on the CDR3 plus reference TRBV7-6 and TRBJ2-5, the full variable domain is GAGVSQSPRYKVTKRGQDVALRCDPISGHVSLYWYRQALGQGPEFLTYFNYEAQQDKSGLPNDRFSAERPEGSISTLTIQRTEQRDSAMYRCASSLAGTSGSVNEQYFGPGTRLLVL.

As to this clonotype: One junction end does not reproduce the germline sequence, and a read error may be involved. This chain uses TRBV10-3 with TRBJ1-2; the D is unclear. The CDR3 is 14 residues long. The germline V gene has CDR1 ENHRY and CDR2 SYGVKD. The CDR3 DNA follows: TGTGCCATCAGTGAGAGTTCAAAAAACTATGGCTACATCTTC. Translated: CAISESSKNYGYIF.

This clonotype has a handful of counts. The chain joins TRBV2 to TRBJ2-5, with a weak D call TRBD2 (5 bases). Germline lookup yields CDR1 SNHLY and CDR2 FYNNEI. Trimming stripped 6 bases from V and 7 bases from J, with 21 bases between. The CDR3 is 15 amino acids. CDR3 coding DNA: TGTGCCAGCAGCGCCCTTGGGATAAATCGGGGGACCCAGTACTTC. This codes for CASSALGINRGTQYF. Variable domain in full (rest from reference TRBV2 and TRBJ2-5): EPEVTQTPSHQVTQMGQEVILRCVPISNHLYFYWYRQILGQKVEFLVSFYNNEISEKSEIFDDQFSVERPDGSNFTLKIRSTKLEDSAMYFCASSALGINRGTQYFGPGTRLLVL.

This clonotype occurred many times. The DNA for the CDR3 is TGCAGCGTTGAACTACAGGGCTACGAGCAGTACTTC. This sequence encodes CSVELQGYEQYF. This chain connects TRBV29-1 to TRBJ2-7; the D gene is possibly TRBD1 (6 bases). V was pared by 2 bases and J by 3 bases, with 8 bases between. In germline, CDR1 is SQVTM, CDR2 ANQGSEA. The CDR3 spans 12 residues.

V gene TRBV4-2 combines with J gene TRBJ2-1; TRBD2 aligns across 14 bases. The CDR3 is 17 residues long. From germline, CDR1 is LGHNA and CDR2 YNFKEQ. V shed 3 bases and J 3 bases; nucleotides not matched to a gene: 4. As DNA, the CDR3 is TGTGCCAGCAGCCAGCGCGGACTAGCGGGAGGCTACAATGAGCAGTTCTTC. Amino acid sequence: CASSQRGLAGGYNEQFF.

In this sample, this clonotype turned up a few times. The V and J genes are TRBV7-9 and TRBJ2-4, with 8 bases identical to TRBD1. The CDR3 is made up of 16 amino acids. CDR1 and CDR2 (germline): SEHNR, FQNEAQ (reference sequence). Trimming cost V 3 bases and J 1 base; bases outside gene matches: 5. Here the CDR3 DNA reads TGTGCCAGCAGCTTTCAGGGGGCGGCGGCCAAAAACATTCAGTACTTC. Amino acids: CASSFQGAAAKNIQYF.

The chain couples TRBV5-1 to TRBJ2-2, with a tentative D call TRBD2 (5 bases). The CDR3 runs 16 residues. V lost 4 bases, J lost 4 bases, and 17 bases lay in between. The germline V gene has CDR1 SGHRS and CDR2 YFSETQ. The CDR3 DNA reads TGCGCCAGCAGCCAGAGCTCCGGGGTTGGCACCGGGGAGCTGTTTTTT. This encodes CASSQSSGVGTGELFF. Combining the CDR3 with reference TRBV5-1 and TRBJ2-2 gives the whole variable domain KAGVTQTPRYLIKTRGQQVTLSCSPISGHRSVSWYQQTPGQGLQFLFEYFSETQRNKGNFPGRFSGRQFSNSRSEMNVSTLELGDSALYLCASSQSSGVGTGELFFGEGSRLTVL.

The chain is built from TRBV30 and TRBJ1-2, with D perhaps matching TRBD1 (5 bases). This CDR3 contains 14 residues. Trimming left V 5 bases short and J 6 bases short, with 19 bases between. Germline values: CDR1 GTSNPN, CDR2 SVGIG (reference sequence). The CDR3 here is CAWDKIGASNGYTF. The CDR3 DNA is TGTGCCTGGGACAAGATAGGGGCCTCTAATGGCTACACCTTC.